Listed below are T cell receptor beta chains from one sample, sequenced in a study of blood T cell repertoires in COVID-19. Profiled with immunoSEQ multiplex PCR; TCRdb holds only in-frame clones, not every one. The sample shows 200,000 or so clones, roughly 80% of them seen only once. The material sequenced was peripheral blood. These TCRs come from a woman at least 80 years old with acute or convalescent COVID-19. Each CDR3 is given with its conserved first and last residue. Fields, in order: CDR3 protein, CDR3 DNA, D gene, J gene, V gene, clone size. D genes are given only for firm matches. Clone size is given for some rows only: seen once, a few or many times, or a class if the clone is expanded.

CASSLKEEGSNQPQHF,TGTGCCAGCTCCTTGAAGGAGGAGGGCAGCAATCAGCCCCAGCATTTT,-,TRBJ1-5,TRBV18,once
CSASPSSYEQYF,TGCAGTGCTAGTCCGAGCTCCTACGAGCAGTACTTC,-,TRBJ2-7,TRBV20-1,-
CSAGAGADQPQHF,TGCAGCGCCGGAGCAGGGGCGGATCAGCCCCAGCATTTT,-,TRBJ1-5,TRBV29-1,few
CASSAGVGSQPQHF,TGTGCCAGCAGCGCAGGGGTTGGTAGTCAGCCCCAGCATTTT,-,TRBJ1-5,TRBV9,once
CASSPPVSYEQYF,TGTGCCAGCAGCCCGCCGGTCTCCTACGAGCAGTACTTC,-,TRBJ2-7,TRBV28,-
CASSQGGRTEAFF,TGTGCCAGCAGCCAGGGGGGTAGGACTGAAGCTTTCTTT,-,TRBJ1-1,TRBV14,-
CAWSVQGGGEKLFF,TGTGCCTGGAGTGTACAGGGGGGAGGTGAAAAACTGTTTTTT,TRBD1,TRBJ1-4,TRBV30,-
CASSLAQGEQFF,TGTGCCAGCAGCTTAGCCCAGGGCGAGCAGTTCTTC,-,TRBJ2-1,TRBV11-2,-
CASSWRAGGTDTQYF,TGTGCCAGCAGTTGGAGGGCGGGGGGCACAGATACGCAGTATTTT,TRBD2,TRBJ2-3,TRBV6-2/TRBV6-3,-
CAYNGILNEKLFF,TGTGCCTACAACGGGATACTTAATGAAAAACTGTTTTTT,-,TRBJ1-4,TRBV5-4,-
CASSPGTGINEQFF,TGTGCCAGCAGCCCCGGGACAGGGATCAATGAGCAGTTCTTC,TRBD1,TRBJ2-1,TRBV11-3,-
CASSFDRHNEQFF,TGTGCCAGCAGCTTTGACAGACACAATGAGCAGTTCTTC,-,TRBJ2-1,TRBV7-3,-
CASSITGTVGTDTQYF,TGTGCCAGCAGCATCACCGGGACAGTAGGCACAGATACGCAGTATTTT,TRBD1,TRBJ2-3,TRBV5-4,-
CASSLSIRDKTVGYNEQFF,TGTGCCAGCAGCTTGTCAATCCGGGACAAAACGGTGGGTTACAATGAGCAGTTCTTC,-,TRBJ2-1,TRBV11-3,-
CASSARRGSDTQYF,TGTGCCAGCAGCGCCCGACGGGGTTCAGATACGCAGTATTTT,-,TRBJ2-3,TRBV11-3,-
CSVEESGGPETQYF,TGCAGCGTTGAAGAGTCGGGGGGGCCAGAGACCCAGTACTTC,TRBD2,TRBJ2-5,TRBV29-1,-
CASSPSGTGGLEAFF,TGTGCCAGCTCACCATCCGGGACAGGGGGCCTTGAAGCTTTCTTT,TRBD1,TRBJ1-1,TRBV18,-
CASSLRTGEQYF,TGTGCCAGCAGTCTCCGGACAGGAGAGCAGTACTTC,TRBD1,TRBJ2-7,TRBV28,-
CASSEIAGYTDTQYF,TGCGCCAGCAGTGAAATAGCGGGCTACACAGATACGCAGTATTTT,TRBD2,TRBJ2-3,TRBV10-1,few
CAYERGQGYSPLHF,TGTGCCTATGAAAGGGGACAGGGATATTCACCCCTCCACTTT,TRBD1,TRBJ1-6,TRBV30,-
CASSSTSYNEQFF,TGTGCCAGCAGTTCTACTAGCTACAATGAGCAGTTCTTC,-,TRBJ2-1,TRBV6-5,-
CASSLGLTDSGANVLTF,TGTGCCAGCAGCTTGGGACTGACAGACTCTGGGGCCAACGTCCTGACTTTC,-,TRBJ2-6,TRBV5-4,-
CASSLGDTEAFF,TGCGCCAGCAGCCTGGGAGACACTGAAGCTTTCTTT,-,TRBJ1-1,TRBV5-1,-
CASSPTFSTGGDQPQHF,TGTGCCAGCAGCCCGACCTTTTCGACAGGGGGCGATCAGCCCCAGCATTTT,TRBD1,TRBJ1-5,TRBV7-2,-
CASGTGGEVSGELFF,TGTGCCAGCGGGACAGGGGGCGAAGTTTCCGGGGAGCTGTTTTTT,TRBD1,TRBJ2-2,TRBV9,-
CASSLLLTEAFF,TGTGCCAGCAGTTTACTTCTGACTGAAGCTTTCTTT,-,TRBJ1-1,TRBV12-3/TRBV12-4,-
CASSAGLVGPGETQYF,TGTGCCAGCAGCGCAGGACTAGTTGGGCCGGGAGAGACCCAGTACTTC,TRBD2,TRBJ2-5,TRBV7-8,-
CASSVQGGGTEAFF,TGTGCCAGCAGCGTACAGGGCGGGGGTACTGAAGCTTTCTTT,-,TRBJ1-1,TRBV9,-
CASSSQGGVYEQYF,TGTGCCAGCAGTTCACAAGGGGGGGTCTACGAGCAGTACTTC,-,TRBJ2-7,TRBV28,-
CASSLSGGLYNEQFF,TGTGCCAGCAGCCTTAGCGGGGGACTCTACAATGAGCAGTTCTTC,TRBD2,TRBJ2-1,TRBV7-2,-
CASSIQDREYEQYF,TGTGCCAGTAGTATACAGGACAGGGAGTACGAGCAGTACTTC,TRBD1,TRBJ2-7,TRBV19,-
CASSQAASSYNEQFF,TGTGCCAGCAGCCAAGCCGCGAGCTCCTACAATGAGCAGTTCTTC,-,TRBJ2-1,TRBV4-2,-
CASSLAPQGGSPLHF,TGTGCCAGCAGCTTAGCCCCGCAGGGTGGGTCACCCCTCCACTTT,-,TRBJ1-6,TRBV7-2,-
CASSAPSTETQYF,TGTGCCAGCAGCGCCCCCAGTACGGAGACCCAGTACTTC,-,TRBJ2-5,TRBV7-6,once
CASSPPAGQVYNEQFF,TGTGCCAGTAGTCCCCCCGCCGGACAGGTCTACAATGAGCAGTTCTTC,TRBD1,TRBJ2-1,TRBV19,-
CAASSGGRRFDEQFF,TGTGCCGCTAGCTCGGGGGGGAGGCGATTTGATGAGCAGTTCTTC,TRBD2,TRBJ2-1,TRBV30,once
CASSQGFASQETQYF,TGTGCCAGCAGCCAAGGATTCGCTAGTCAAGAGACCCAGTACTTC,-,TRBJ2-5,TRBV9,-
CAWSPIAGSTDTQYF,TGTGCCTGGAGTCCAATAGCGGGGAGCACAGATACGCAGTATTTT,TRBD2,TRBJ2-3,TRBV30,-
CASSPLPADFNSPLHF,TGTGCCAGCAGCCCCCTTCCAGCGGATTTTAATTCACCCCTCCACTTT,-,TRBJ1-6,TRBV7-3,-
CASSSQGPSSGNTIYF,TGTGCCAGCAGTTCACAGGGTCCGAGCTCTGGAAACACCATATATTTT,-,TRBJ1-3,TRBV6-5,-
CATENRFTYEQYF,TGTGCCACGGAAAACAGATTCACCTACGAGCAGTACTTC,-,TRBJ2-7,TRBV5-8,few
CASSLDRDLTRAFF,TGTGCCAGCAGCCTTGACAGGGACCTAACGAGAGCTTTCTTT,TRBD1,TRBJ1-1,TRBV3-1/TRBV3-2,once
CASSEQENSPLHF,TGCGCCAGCAGCGAGCAGGAAAATTCACCCCTCCACTTT,-,TRBJ1-6,TRBV5-1,-
CASSPDTRQPQHF,TGTGCCAGCAGCCCGGACACTCGGCAGCCCCAGCATTTT,-,TRBJ1-5,TRBV6-2/TRBV6-3,-
CASSSNRLGGYTF,TGTGCCAGCAGCTCAAATCGACTCGGCGGCTACACCTTC,-,TRBJ1-2,TRBV5-4,-
CASSPRTGNQPQHF,TGTGCCAGTAGTCCCCGGACAGGGAACCAGCCCCAGCATTTT,TRBD1,TRBJ1-5,TRBV19,-
CASSSPGLDTGELFF,TGTGCCAGCAGCTCGCCGGGACTAGACACCGGGGAGCTGTTTTTT,TRBD2,TRBJ2-2,TRBV5-4,-
CASSSGTGIYEQYF,TGCGCCAGCAGCTCGGGGACAGGAATCTACGAGCAGTACTTC,TRBD1,TRBJ2-7,TRBV5-1,-
CASSLEDIWSPLHF,TGTGCCAGCAGCTTGGAGGACATTTGGTCACCCCTCCACTTT,-,TRBJ1-6,TRBV5-5,-
CASRGMGTGHYEQYF,TGTGCCAGCAGGGGGATGGGGACAGGACACTACGAGCAGTACTTC,TRBD1,TRBJ2-7,TRBV2,-
CASSVDRQIYNEQFF,TGTGCCAGTAGTGTCGACAGACAGATCTACAATGAGCAGTTCTTC,-,TRBJ2-1,TRBV19,-
CASSPADRLYEVQYF,TGTGCCAGCTCACCAGCGGACAGATTGTACGAGGTGCAGTACTTC,-,TRBJ2-7,TRBV18,-
CASSRGYPGNTEAFF,TGTGCCAGCTCCCGGGGTTATCCAGGGAACACTGAAGCTTTCTTT,-,TRBJ1-1,TRBV18,-
CASSLVVSGQETQYF,TGCGCCAGCAGCTTGGTAGTTAGCGGGCAAGAGACCCAGTACTTC,TRBD2,TRBJ2-5,TRBV5-1,-